A single sample is the source of the 28 T cell receptor beta chains below, sequenced in a study of shared clonotypes between healthy human individuals. The naive CD8 population came from CD45RO-negative cells selected for CCR7, without terminally differentiated effector memory CD45RA+ cells. The method was immunoSEQ multiplex PCR; TCRdb's version includes in-frame clones alone and lacks a portion of them. The repertoire holds around 1.9 million clones, with over 85% as singletons. Sequencing was carried out using naive CD8+ T cells from PBMCs. Source of these receptors: a man between 18 and 35 years old in good health. Some clones in this sample may be carry-over from other donors' samples.

This chain links TRBV5-5 with TRBJ2-7, with TRBD2 identical over 10 bases. The V and J ends lost 1 base and 3 bases, in that order; junction bases with no gene match: 4. The germline V gene has CDR1 SGHKS and CDR2 YYEKEE (reference sequence). The CDR3 extends over 15 amino acids. The CDR3 sequence: CASSLWPSGSYEQYF. CDR3 bases: TGTGCCAGCAGCTTGTGGCCTAGCGGGAGCTACGAGCAGTACTTC.

This clone came up a few times. This chain connects TRBV9 to TRBJ1-1; D remains unclear. CDR1 and CDR2 from the germline V gene are SGDLS and YYNGEE. Between the trimmed V and J ends, which lost 0 bases and 1 base, there was a span of 7 bases. CDR3 size: 14 residues. CDR3: CASSVVPPNTEAFF. As DNA, the CDR3 is TGTGCCAGCAGCGTAGTTCCGCCGAACACTGAAGCTTTCTTT.

V and J are TRBV14 and TRBJ1-2, with D possibly being TRBD1 (5 bases). The germline V gene has CDR1 SGHDN and CDR2 FVKESK. This CDR3 spans 15 amino acids. V lost 5 bases and J lost 8, with 21 bases in between. CDR3 residues: CASSSRSKGPQGYTF. The CDR3 DNA reads TGTGCCAGCAGCTCGCGCTCAAAGGGACCCCAAGGCTACACCTTC.

The chain is built from TRBV13 and TRBJ2-7; 9 positions match TRBD1. In germline, CDR1 is PRHDT, CDR2 FYEKMQ (reference sequence). The ends lost 4 bases at V and 4 bases at J; junction bases unmatched: 8. The CDR3 has 15 amino acids. In DNA, the CDR3 is TGTGCCAGCAGCTCAGGGGGGACAGGGAGGTACGAGCAGTACTTC. The encoded protein is CASSSGGTGRYEQYF.

As regards this clone: Other DNA variants within this sample encode the same CDR3. The chain is built from TRBV7-9 and TRBJ1-2; no clear D. V was clipped by 2 bases and J by 4 bases, with 8 bases between them. CDR1 and CDR2 (germline): SEHNR, FQNEAQ (reference sequence). CDR3 length equals 13 residues. The CDR3 sequence is CASSLTGGYGYTF. Here the CDR3 DNA reads TGTGCCAGCAGCTTAACGGGTGGCTATGGCTACACCTTC. Full variable domain (remainder filled in from reference TRBV7-9 and TRBJ1-2): DTGVSQNPRHKITKRGQNVTFRCDPISEHNRLYWYRQTLGQGPEFLTYFQNEAQLEKSRLLSDRFSAERPKGSFSTLEIQRTEQGDSAMYLCASSLTGGYGYTFGSGTRLTVV.

The chain couples TRBV15 to TRBJ2-1, with no clear D. The germline V and J ends were trimmed by 2 bases and 6 bases, with 8 bases remaining between them. The CDR3 runs to 13 residues. In germline, CDR1 is LNHNV, CDR2 YYDKDF (reference sequence). This chain's CDR3 is CATSRPLTNEQFF. The CDR3 DNA reads TGTGCCACCAGCAGACCCTTAACCAATGAGCAGTTCTTC.

This clone has a single count. This sequence joins TRBV5-6 and TRBJ1-1; D gene ambiguous. V shed 4 bases and J shed 0 bases, with 13 bases lying between them. The length of the CDR3 is 15 residues. Germline CDR1 and CDR2: SGHDT and YYEEEE. CDR3: CASSPEPGMNTEAFF. In DNA form, the CDR3 reads TGTGCCAGCAGCCCGGAGCCGGGCATGAACACTGAAGCTTTCTTT.

This chain connects TRBV7-9 to TRBJ1-2, with a possible D match to TRBD1 (6 bases). Trimming removed 5 bases at V and 2 bases at J, with 27 bases between. There are 19 residues in the CDR3. Germline V CDR1 and CDR2: SEHNR, FQNEAQ (reference sequence). CDR3 in amino acids: CASSHRVVQGPSPNYGYTF. CDR3 in DNA: TGTGCCAGCAGCCACCGGGTGGTACAGGGCCCATCGCCCAACTATGGCTACACCTTC.

The rearrangement uses TRBV28 and TRBJ1-1, with D unclear. Germline assignment: CDR1 MDHEN and CDR2 SYDVKM. CDR3 size: 14 residues. Trimming removed 3 bases from V and 1 base from J, with 9 bases in between. The CDR3 region has the DNA TGTGCCAGCAGTTTTACCGAGCAGAACACTGAAGCTTTCTTT. This gives the protein CASSFTEQNTEAFF. Filled out from reference TRBV28 and TRBJ1-1, the complete variable domain reads DVKVTQSSRYLVKRTGEKVFLECVQDMDHENMFWYRQDPGLGLRLIYFSYDVKMKEKGDIPEGYSVSREKKERFSLILESASTNQTSMYLCASSFTEQNTEAFFGQGTRLTVV.

The chain couples TRBV7-9 to TRBJ2-7; 12 bases map to TRBD2. CDR1 and CDR2 from the germline V gene are SEHNR and FQNEAQ (reference sequence). V lost 3 bases to trimming and J lost 4 bases; unmatched junction nucleotides: 1. There are 14 residues in the CDR3. The CDR3 DNA is TGTGCCAGCAGCTTCGGGACTAGCGGGTACGAGCAGTACTTC. It is translated as CASSFGTSGYEQYF.

V and J are TRBV10-3 and TRBJ1-1; unclear D gene. Trimming took off 0 bases at V and 6 bases at J, with 11 bases between the two ends. The CDR3 is 14 amino acids. CDR1 ENHRY and CDR2 SYGVKD come from the germline V gene. CDR3 nucleotides: TGTGCCATCAGTGAGTCGACATTTGGCCCTGAAGCTTTCTTT. Its protein product is CAISESTFGPEAFF.

The gene calls are TRBV19 and TRBJ2-3, with D possibly matching TRBD2 (6 bases). This CDR3 is built from 13 residues. The V end lost 3 bases, the J end lost 4 bases, and 8 bases lay between the germline ends. Germline-derived CDR1 and CDR2 are LNHDA and SQIVND (reference sequence). The CDR3 is CASSIGTPDTQYF. The CDR3 region has the DNA TGTGCCAGTAGTATTGGGACTCCAGATACGCAGTATTTT.

V gene TRBV27 combines with J gene TRBJ2-5; 7 bases match TRBD2. This CDR3 comprises 14 residues. V shed 2 bases, J shed 9 bases, and the junction held 9 bases outside the gene matches. Germline CDR1 is MNHEY and CDR2 is SMNVEV (reference sequence). CDR3 coding DNA: TGTGCCAGCAGTTTAGGATCCGGACGGGGGGCCCAGTACTTC. It specifies CASSLGSGRGAQYF.

J is TRBJ2-7 and V is TRBV28, with a weak D call TRBD2 (6 bases). The CDR3 is 15 residues long. The germline V gene has CDR1 MDHEN and CDR2 SYDVKM. V lost 5 bases and J lost 2, with 16 bases in between. The CDR3 sequence is CASSPPGLSAYEQYF. The CDR3 DNA follows: TGTGCCAGCAGTCCCCCGGGACTTTCGGCCTACGAGCAGTACTTC.

A note on this clone: Other DNA sequences from this sample encode an identical CDR3 as well. This sequence joins TRBV9 and TRBJ2-2; D is unclear. Per germline, CDR1 SGDLS and CDR2 YYNGEE. The ends were cut back, 0 bases at V and 7 bases at J, with 4 bases in the middle. The CDR3 is 12 residues long. CDR3 coding DNA: TGTGCCAGCAGCGTAGATCACGGGGAGCTGTTTTTT. Translating gives CASSVDHGELFF. The entire variable domain, with the rest obtained from reference TRBV9 and TRBJ2-2, is as follows: DSGVTQTPKHLITATGQRVTLRCSPRSGDLSVYWYQQSLDQGLQFLIQYYNGEERAKGNILERFSAQQFPDLHSELNLSSLELGDSALYFCASSVDHGELFFGEGSRLTVL.

About this clone itself: Other DNA sequences from this sample encode an identical CDR3 as well. The rearrangement uses TRBV7-9 and TRBJ2-7; weak D call: TRBD1 (6 bases). Germline CDR1 reads SEHNR; CDR2 reads FQNEAQ (reference sequence). This CDR3 region has 14 residues. V was clipped by 5 bases and J by 2 bases, with 13 bases between them. Written as DNA, the CDR3 is TGTGCCAGCAGCCCCGCTGGGGGCCCCTACGAGCAGTACTTC. This codes for CASSPAGGPYEQYF.

This clone has just one count. The chain links TRBV29-1 to TRBJ2-5; 7 bases map to TRBD1. Near its end, the DNA agrees better with TRBJ2-7, so the J call may be wrong. The CDR3 covers 13 residues. Germline loops: CDR1 SQVTM, CDR2 ANQGSEA. CDR3 sequence (DNA): TGCAGCGCACGGACAGGTGTCTCCTACGAGCAGTACTTC. Amino acids: CSARTGVSYEQYF.

The chain uses TRBV28 and TRBJ2-2, with TRBD1 matching 8 bases. The CDR3 sequence is 15 residues long. The germline V gene encodes CDR1 MDHEN and CDR2 SYDVKM. Trimming at V came to 7 bases and at J to 3 bases, leaving 7 bases not matched to a gene. The CDR3 region is CASNSDREDTGELFF. CDR3 DNA sequence: TGTGCCAGCAATTCGGACAGGGAGGACACCGGGGAGCTGTTTTTT.

The CDR3 region has the DNA TGTGCCAGCAGCGACAGAGGAGGGGCCGGGGAGCTGTTTTTT. Translation: CASSDRGGAGELFF. The chain combines TRBV9 with TRBJ2-2; maybe TRBD2 (6 bases). CDR1 SGDLS and CDR2 YYNGEE come from the germline V gene. This CDR3 has 14 amino acids. V was cut by 3 bases and J by 6 bases, with 12 bases left in between.

The rearrangement links TRBV11-2 to TRBJ2-1; D uncertain. V was cut by 2 bases and J by 8 bases, with 13 bases left in between. The germline V gene encodes CDR1 SGHAT and CDR2 FQNNGV. The CDR3 loop spans 14 amino acids. CDR3 amino acids: CASSLLASGHEQFF. In DNA, the CDR3 is TGTGCCAGCAGCTTATTGGCTAGTGGTCATGAGCAGTTCTTC.

CDR3 loop: CSVEGGSGRTYEQYF. CDR3 DNA sequence: TGCAGCGTTGAAGGAGGCTCCGGCAGGACGTACGAGCAGTACTTC. The chain carries TRBV29-1 and TRBJ2-7; D ambiguous. This CDR3 has 15 residues. CDR1 and CDR2 (germline): SQVTM, ANQGSEA. Between the trimmed V and J ends, which lost 1 base and 4 bases, there was a span of 17 bases.

V gene TRBV7-2 combines with J gene TRBJ2-1, with D possibly matching TRBD2 (5 bases). The CDR3 spans 13 residues. V lost 8 bases and J 12 bases, leaving 20 bases between the germline ends. The V gene's germline CDR1 is SGHTA and CDR2 FQGNSA. CDR3 nucleotides: TGTGCCAGCCACTATGTCCCTCCAAGCGGGCAGTTCTTC. Protein sequence: CASHYVPPSGQFF.

The chain is built from TRBV6-5 and TRBJ1-6; TRBD1 agrees at 10 bases. There are 15 residues in the CDR3. Germline loops: CDR1 MNHEY, CDR2 SVGAGI. The ends lost 4 bases at V and 9 bases at J; junction bases unmatched: 6. As DNA, the CDR3 is TGTGCCAGCAGTTCCGACAGGGGGCAACTTTCACCCCTCCACTTT. Translation: CASSSDRGQLSPLHF.

About this clone: The identical CDR3 is also encoded by other nucleotide sequences in the sample. This chain links TRBV11-2 with TRBJ2-7; tentative D call: TRBD2 (5 bases). The germline V and J ends were trimmed by 3 bases and 7 bases, with 7 bases remaining between them. This CDR3 has 11 residues. Germline V lookup: CDR1 SGHAT, CDR2 FQNNGV. In DNA form, the CDR3 reads TGTGCCAGCAGCTTTACGGGGGAGCAGTACTTC. Its protein product is CASSFTGEQYF.

V is TRBV25-1 and J is TRBJ1-5; D not certain. Germline CDR1 and CDR2: MGHDK and SYGVNS. This CDR3 contains 14 residues. V lost 1 base, J lost 7 bases, and 11 bases lay in between. Here the CDR3 DNA reads TGTGCCAGCAGTGAATCCCAAGTCGGGCAGCCCCAGCATTTT. Translation: CASSESQVGQPQHF.

The chain is built from TRBV28 and TRBJ2-3, with no clear D. Germline V lookup: CDR1 MDHEN, CDR2 SYDVKM. This CDR3 region has 15 residues. Trimming stripped 2 bases from V and 0 bases from J, with 9 bases between. CDR3 sequence: CASSLSPPSTDTQYF. In DNA, the CDR3 is TGTGCCAGCAGTTTAAGTCCACCTAGCACAGATACGCAGTATTTT.

The chain carries TRBV10-2 and TRBJ2-2; 7 bases agree with TRBD2. From germline, CDR1 is WSHSY and CDR2 SAAADI. The CDR3 covers 15 residues. The J segment lost 6 bases and the V segment lost 8 bases, leaving 12 bases of the junction unmatched. The CDR3 sequence: CASPNRGSPSGELFF. Written as DNA, the CDR3 is TGCGCCAGCCCAAACCGCGGGAGTCCTTCCGGGGAGCTGTTTTTT.

The chain has TRBV30 and TRBJ2-7; D is undetermined. V dropped 1 base and J dropped 4 bases, with 5 bases sitting between them. The CDR3 sequence is 11 residues long. The germline V gene has CDR1 GTSNPN and CDR2 SVGIG (reference sequence). The CDR3 reads CAWSAGYEQYF. For the CDR3, the DNA is TGTGCCTGGAGTGCCGGGTACGAGCAGTACTTC.